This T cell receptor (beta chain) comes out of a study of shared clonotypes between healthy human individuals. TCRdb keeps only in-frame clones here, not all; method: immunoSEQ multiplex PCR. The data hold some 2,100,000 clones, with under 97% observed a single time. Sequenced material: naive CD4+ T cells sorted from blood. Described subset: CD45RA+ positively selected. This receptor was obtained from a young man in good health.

The CDR3 is CASSPIHGNTIYF. The CDR3 bases are TGCGCCAGCAGCCCTATCCATGGAAACACCATATATTTT. V is TRBV4-1 and J is TRBJ1-3; D unclear. This CDR3 region has 13 residues. The germline CDR1 and CDR2 sequences are MGHRA and YSYEKL. The germline V and J ends were trimmed by 4 bases and 3 bases, with 7 bases remaining between them.